What follows are 30 T cell receptor beta chains derived from one specimen sequenced in a study of CXCR3-negative and CXCR3-positive naive CD8 T cells. The study made its TRB cDNA libraries by 5' RACE, adding UMI labels. From its re-call of the 5' RACE reads, TCRdb lists each CDR3 protein once, without DNA. The record lists around 90,000 distinct CDR3 sequences, of which the ten most abundant hold roughly 0.99%. Sequenced sample: naive CXCR3- CD8+ T cells from blood. Described subset: CD45RO-CCR7+CD27+CD95- naive CD8+ T cells lacking CXCR3 (TNR3-). The receptors stem from a human donor in good health. Some clones in this sample may be carry-over from other donors' samples.

This chain links TRBV12-3 or TRBV12-4 with TRBJ1-5; TCRdb gives TRBD1 as the D gene, but with no DNA this cannot be confirmed. The CDR3 runs to 15 residues. CDR3 region: CASSGQLDLNQPQHF.

CDR3 amino acids: CASSFSRQGYEQYF. The chain employs TRBV7-9 and TRBJ2-7; no DNA is available, so the TRBD1 call from TCRdb remains unchecked. The CDR3 is made up of 14 amino acids. CDR1 is SEHNR and CDR2 is FQNEAQ in the germline V gene (reference sequence).

The chain recombines TRBV15 with TRBJ2-1. In germline, CDR1 is LNHNV, CDR2 YYDKDF (reference sequence). There are 15 residues in the CDR3. CDR3 loop: CATSSKWVTYNEQFF.

This sequence joins TRBV6-1 and TRBJ1-1. The CDR3 length is 14 residues. From germline, CDR1 is MNHNS and CDR2 SASEGT. CDR3 amino acids: CASSDGGGSTEAFF.

The rearrangement links TRBV9 to TRBJ1-2; with no DNA, the TCRdb D assignment of TRBD1 cannot be verified. CDR3 size: 15 residues. Germline V CDR1 and CDR2: SGDLS, YYNGEE. This CDR3 reads CASSVGRTENYGYTF.

The CDR3: CASSPPGLTEAFF. This chain joins TRBV4-2 and TRBJ1-1. The CDR3 extends over 13 amino acids. CDR1 and CDR2 (germline): LGHNA, YNFKEQ.

The V call is TRBV7-3, the J call TRBJ2-5. The CDR3 runs to 15 residues. Germline V gives CDR1 SGHTA, CDR2 FQGTGA. This CDR3 is CASSLNGLNQETQYF.

The V gene is TRBV5-6, the J gene TRBJ2-1; the TRBD1 assignment by TCRdb is unverifiable without DNA. Germline V gives CDR1 SGHDT, CDR2 YYEEEE. The CDR3 consists of 14 residues. The CDR3 reads CASSPGSLNNEQFF.

The V gene is TRBV14, the J gene TRBJ2-7; TCRdb outputs TRBD2, but without DNA this stays unchecked. This CDR3 comprises 15 residues. CDR1 and CDR2 from the germline V gene are SGHDN and FVKESK. This CDR3 is CASSQGLALGYEQYF.

The V and J genes are TRBV28 and TRBJ2-7; TCRdb selects TRBD2, and the lack of DNA leaves this call unchecked. The CDR3 totals 16 residues. Germline CDR1 is MDHEN and CDR2 is SYDVKM. The CDR3 region is CASISVGSGSLYEQYF.

J is TRBJ2-7 and V is TRBV29-1. The CDR3 is 13 residues long. Germline CDR1 is SQVTM and CDR2 is ANQGSEA. This chain's CDR3 is CSVEVQNSYEQYF.

The chain is built from TRBV29-1 and TRBJ2-2; TCRdb picks TRBD1, but there is no DNA to check that call. Germline V gene lookup returns CDR1 SQVTM and CDR2 ANQGSEA. The length of the CDR3 is 12 residues. The CDR3 reads CRVNQGAGELFF.

The chain combines TRBV11-3 with TRBJ1-5. Germline V gives CDR1 SGHNT, CDR2 YENEEA. The CDR3 runs 15 residues. CDR3 amino acids: CASSLWDSSNQPQHF.

The J gene is TRBJ2-7, the V gene TRBV29-1. CDR1 is SQVTM and CDR2 is ANQGSEA in the germline V gene. This CDR3 contains 13 residues. The CDR3 reads CSVEEESSYEQYF.

The chain combines TRBV11-2 with TRBJ2-6; the D call of TRBD2 rests on TCRdb alone, since no DNA is present to check it. The CDR3 has 19 amino acids. Germline assignment: CDR1 SGHAT and CDR2 FQNNGV. Here the CDR3 reads CASSSAVGSPKSGANVLTF.

The genes are TRBV7-9 and TRBJ2-5; TCRdb calls TRBD2, which cannot be checked without DNA. Per the germline V gene, CDR1 is SEHNR and CDR2 is FQNEAQ (reference sequence). The CDR3 contains 13 residues. The CDR3: CASSYGTSETQYF.

This CDR3 reads CSARDPTSGGARTGELFF. The genes are TRBV20-1 and TRBJ2-2; TCRdb calls TRBD2, which cannot be checked without DNA. This CDR3 region has 18 residues. Germline loops: CDR1 DFQATT, CDR2 SNEGSKA (reference sequence).

CDR3 amino acids: CASSLEGTQPQHF. V gene TRBV12-3 or TRBV12-4 combines with J gene TRBJ1-5; TCRdb proposes TRBD1, but this gene call is untestable without DNA. There are 13 residues in the CDR3.

The rearrangement uses TRBV6-2 or TRBV6-3 and TRBJ1-1. The CDR3 sequence is 13 residues long. Per the germline V gene, CDR1 is MNHEY and CDR2 is SVGEGT. The CDR3: CASSFSGGLTAFF.

The rearrangement uses TRBV30 and TRBJ2-3; TCRdb gives TRBD1 as the D gene, but with no DNA this cannot be confirmed. Germline CDR1 is GTSNPN and CDR2 is SVGIG (reference sequence). This CDR3 region has 15 residues. CDR3 sequence reads: CPWSETGIGTDTQYF. Filled out from reference TRBV30 and TRBJ2-3, the complete variable domain reads SQTIHQWPATLVQPVGSPLSLECTVEGTSNPNLYWYRQAAGRGLQLLFYSVGIGQISSEVPQNLSASRPQDRQFILSSKKLLLSDSGFYLCPWSETGIGTDTQYFGPGTRLTVL.

CDR3 in amino acids: CASSLATEQFF. The V and J genes are TRBV5-1 and TRBJ2-1. The CDR3 has 11 residues. CDR1 is SGHRS and CDR2 is YFSETQ in the germline V gene.

The chain recombines TRBV4-1 with TRBJ2-1; TCRdb calls TRBD1, which cannot be checked without DNA. This CDR3 is built from 14 residues. Germline V gives CDR1 MGHRA, CDR2 YSYEKL. CDR3 protein: CASSHRTGIYEQFF.

The chain recombines TRBV27 with TRBJ2-5. Germline V gene data show CDR1 as MNHEY and CDR2 as SMNVEV (reference sequence). The CDR3 is made up of 13 amino acids. This CDR3 is CASSGYHQETQYF.

The chain carries TRBV20-1 and TRBJ2-1. Looked up from germline, CDR1 is DFQATT and CDR2 is SNEGSKA (reference sequence). The CDR3 extends over 11 amino acids. CDR3 in amino acids: CSGTFDNEQFF.

This chain links TRBV7-9 with TRBJ2-1. The CDR3 runs 15 residues. Germline V gives CDR1 SEHNR, CDR2 FQNEAQ (reference sequence). CDR3 loop: CASSFVTSSYNEQFF. Full variable domain (outside the CDR3, taken from reference TRBV7-9 and TRBJ2-1): DTGVSQNPRHKITKRGQNVTFRCDPISEHNRLYWYRQTLGQGPEFLTYFQNEAQLEKSRLLSDRFSAERPKGSFSTLEIQRTEQGDSAMYLCASSFVTSSYNEQFFGPGTRLTVL.

The genes are TRBV7-9 and TRBJ2-1; TCRdb's D gene call, TRBD1, goes unchecked for lack of DNA. Germline V lookup: CDR1 SEHNR, CDR2 FQNEAQ (reference sequence). This CDR3 is built from 17 residues. CDR3 region: CASIRPGGLSPPNEQFF.

The chain carries TRBV7-2 and TRBJ2-7; TCRdb picks TRBD1, but there is no DNA to check that call. Germline V gene sequence: CDR1 SGHTA, CDR2 FQGNSA. The CDR3 runs 14 residues. The CDR3 region is CASSFWDPSYEQYF.

V and J are TRBV6-5 and TRBJ2-5. Germline V gene sequence: CDR1 MNHEY, CDR2 SVGAGI. The CDR3 has 15 amino acids. CDR3 region: CASSLQLGAQETQYF.

The chain is built from TRBV2 and TRBJ2-1; TCRdb's D call, TRBD2, is unchecked because there is no DNA. The germline V gene has CDR1 SNHLY and CDR2 FYNNEI. This CDR3 has 15 amino acids. CDR3 amino acids: CASGGPGLAGDEQFF.

The chain recombines TRBV29-1 with TRBJ2-3; the D call of TRBD1 rests on TCRdb alone, since no DNA is present to check it. Germline V CDR1 and CDR2: SQVTM, ANQGSEA. This CDR3 is built from 14 residues. CDR3 residues: CSVAPGQESDTQYF.